Given below is one T cell receptor beta chain in context. The germline CDR1 and CDR2 sequences are SGDLS and YYNGEE. Trimming left V 4 bases short and J 2 bases short, with 10 bases between. This CDR3 region has 15 residues. The data are from a study of control samples from healthy donors and cancer patients. Clones were read by immunoSEQ multiplex PCR, and TCRdb kept only the in-frame ones, dropping some. The sample records 150,000 to 200,000 clones, over 85% being singletons. The TCR was taken from a woman aged 55-70 years in good health. V usage is TRBV9 and J usage is TRBJ2-6, with a tentative D call TRBD2 (5 bases). The sequencing sample was made of blood. The CDR3: CASSPSLAGANVLTF. CDR3 sequence (DNA): TGTGCCAGCAGCCCTAGCCTAGCTGGGGCCAACGTCCTGACTTTC.